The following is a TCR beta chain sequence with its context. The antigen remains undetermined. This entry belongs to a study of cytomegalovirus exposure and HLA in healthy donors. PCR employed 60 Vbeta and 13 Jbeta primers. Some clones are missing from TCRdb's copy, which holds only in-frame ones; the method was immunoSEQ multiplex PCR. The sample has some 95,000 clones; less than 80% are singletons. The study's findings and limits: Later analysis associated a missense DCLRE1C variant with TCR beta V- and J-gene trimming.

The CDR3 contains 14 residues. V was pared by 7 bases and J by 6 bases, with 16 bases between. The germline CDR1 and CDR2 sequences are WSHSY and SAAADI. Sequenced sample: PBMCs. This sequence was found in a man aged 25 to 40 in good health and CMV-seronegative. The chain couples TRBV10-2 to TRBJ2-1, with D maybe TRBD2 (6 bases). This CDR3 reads CASTPTGEPNEQFF. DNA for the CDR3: TGCGCCAGCACCCCCACGGGAGAACCCAATGAGCAGTTCTTC.